The entry that follows covers one T cell receptor beta chain sequence. Germline V gene lookup returns CDR1 SGHKS and CDR2 YYEKEE (reference sequence). The CDR3 has 16 residues. Trimming took 0 bases from V and 2 from J, leaving 15 bases between them. This entry comes from a study of blood T cell repertoires in COVID-19. Study information: The study drew acute and convalescent COVID-19 samples from the United States, Italy and Spain.

In the original workflow: The authors estimated nucleated cell counts from reference gene primer amplification. Sequencing was performed with immunoSEQ multiplex PCR; in TCRdb, only in-frame clones are kept and a portion is missing. The D gene and trimming were derived from the DNA, and the V and J assignments and clone size from that table. The profile shows over 200,000 clones, roughly 88% of them singletons. Cohorts were assigned according to the clinical history that participants reported. Sequenced: PBMCs or T cells enriched from blood (not recorded which). The rearrangement joins TRBV5-5 to TRBJ2-7; tentatively, D is TRBD1 (5 bases). The clonotype was recovered from a woman aged 25 to 39 who had been exposed to COVID-19. CDR3 coding DNA: TGTGCCAGCAGCTTGGGGTCAGGGTTGGGAACCTACGAGCAGTACTTC. It translates to CASSLGSGLGTYEQYF.